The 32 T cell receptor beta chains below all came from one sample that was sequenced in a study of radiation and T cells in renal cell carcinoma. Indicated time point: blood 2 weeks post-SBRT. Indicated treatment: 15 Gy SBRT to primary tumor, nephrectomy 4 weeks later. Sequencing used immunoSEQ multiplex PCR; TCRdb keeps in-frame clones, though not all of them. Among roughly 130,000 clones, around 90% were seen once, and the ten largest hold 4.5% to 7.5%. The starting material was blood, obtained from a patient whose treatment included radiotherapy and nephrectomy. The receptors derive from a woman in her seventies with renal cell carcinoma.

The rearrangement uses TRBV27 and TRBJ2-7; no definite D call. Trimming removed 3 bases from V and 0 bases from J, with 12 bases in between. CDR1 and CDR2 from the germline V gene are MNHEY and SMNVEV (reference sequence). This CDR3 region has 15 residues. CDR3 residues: CASSFMDPSSYEQYF. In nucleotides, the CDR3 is TGTGCCAGCAGTTTTATGGACCCAAGCTCCTACGAGCAGTACTTC.

The CDR3: CASSEGTGELFF. Here the CDR3 DNA reads TGTGCCAGCAGTGAGGGGACCGGGGAGCTGTTTTTT. V gene TRBV6-1 combines with J gene TRBJ2-2; no clear D gene. Germline V gene sequence: CDR1 MNHNS, CDR2 SASEGT. This CDR3 has 12 amino acids. V lost 3 bases and J 5 bases, leaving 4 bases between the germline ends.

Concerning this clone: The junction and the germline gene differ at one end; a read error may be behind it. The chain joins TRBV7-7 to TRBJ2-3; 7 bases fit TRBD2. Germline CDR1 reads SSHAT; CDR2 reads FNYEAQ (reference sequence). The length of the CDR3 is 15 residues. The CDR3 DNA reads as TGTGCTAGCAGCTCTAGCGGTTCACGCACAGATACGCAGTATTTT. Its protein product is CASSSSGSRTDTQYF.

CDR3 protein: CASSESGRADTQYF. The CDR3 DNA follows: TGTGCCAGCAGTGAATCAGGGCGGGCAGATACGCAGTATTTT. V usage is TRBV25-1 and J usage is TRBJ2-3; the D call may be TRBD1 or TRBD2 (5 bases each). CDR1 and CDR2 (germline): MGHDK, SYGVNS. This CDR3 region has 14 residues. The germline V and J ends were trimmed by 1 base and 4 bases, with 9 bases remaining between them.

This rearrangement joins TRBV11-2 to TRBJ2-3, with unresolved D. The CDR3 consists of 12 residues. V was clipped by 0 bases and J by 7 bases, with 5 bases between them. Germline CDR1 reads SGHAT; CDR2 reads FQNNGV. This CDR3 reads CASSLERNTQYF. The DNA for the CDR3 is TGTGCCAGCAGCTTAGAAAGGAATACGCAGTATTTT.

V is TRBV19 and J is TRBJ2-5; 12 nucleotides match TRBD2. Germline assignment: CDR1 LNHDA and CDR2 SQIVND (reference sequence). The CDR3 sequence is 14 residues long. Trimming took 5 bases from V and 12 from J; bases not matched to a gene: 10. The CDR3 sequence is CASSAGLAGKKEYF. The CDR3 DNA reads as TGTGCCAGTAGTGCCGGACTAGCGGGGAAGAAAGAGTACTTC.

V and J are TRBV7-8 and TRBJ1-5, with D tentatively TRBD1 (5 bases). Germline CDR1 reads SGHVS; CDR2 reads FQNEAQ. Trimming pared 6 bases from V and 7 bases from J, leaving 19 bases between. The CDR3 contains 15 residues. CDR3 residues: CASSSRRGGSQPQHF. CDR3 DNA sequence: TGTGCCAGCAGTTCCAGACGGGGGGGAAGCCAGCCCCAGCATTTT.

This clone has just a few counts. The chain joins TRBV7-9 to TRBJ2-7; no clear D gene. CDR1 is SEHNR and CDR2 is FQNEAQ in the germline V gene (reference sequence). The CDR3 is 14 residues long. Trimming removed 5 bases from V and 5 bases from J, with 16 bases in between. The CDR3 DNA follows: TGTGCCAGCAGCCTCGAGCGTCCCGTCCACGAGCAGTACTTC. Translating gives CASSLERPVHEQYF.

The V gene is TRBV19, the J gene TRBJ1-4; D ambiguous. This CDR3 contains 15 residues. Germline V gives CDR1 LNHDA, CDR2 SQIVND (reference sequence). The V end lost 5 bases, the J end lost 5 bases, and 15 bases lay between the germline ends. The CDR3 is CASSSKRDRNEKLFF. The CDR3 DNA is TGTGCCAGTAGTTCGAAAAGAGATAGAAATGAAAAACTGTTTTTT.

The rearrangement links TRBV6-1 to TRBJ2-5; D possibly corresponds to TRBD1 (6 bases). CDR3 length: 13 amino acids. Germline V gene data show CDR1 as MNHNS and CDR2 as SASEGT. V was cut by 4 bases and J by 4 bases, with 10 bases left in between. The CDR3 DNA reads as TGTGCCAGCAGTGGGTCAGGGGTAGAGACCCAGTACTTC. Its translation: CASSGSGVETQYF.

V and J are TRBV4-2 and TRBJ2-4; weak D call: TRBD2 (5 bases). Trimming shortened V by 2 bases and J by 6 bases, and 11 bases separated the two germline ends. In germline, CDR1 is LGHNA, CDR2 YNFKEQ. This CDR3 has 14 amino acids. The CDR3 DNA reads TGTGCCAGCAGCCAAACGATAAGCGGAAACATTCAGTACTTC. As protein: CASSQTISGNIQYF.

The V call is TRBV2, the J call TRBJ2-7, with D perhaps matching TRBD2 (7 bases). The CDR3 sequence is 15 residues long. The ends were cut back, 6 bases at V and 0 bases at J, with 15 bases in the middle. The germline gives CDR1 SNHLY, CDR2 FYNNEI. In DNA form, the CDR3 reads TGTGCCAGCAGCCGGGGGGACATTTCCTCCTACGAGCAGTACTTC. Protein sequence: CASSRGDISSYEQYF. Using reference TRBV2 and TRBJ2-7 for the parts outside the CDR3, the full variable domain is EPEVTQTPSHQVTQMGQEVILRCVPISNHLYFYWYRQILGQKVEFLVSFYNNEISEKSEIFDDQFSVERPDGSNFTLKIRSTKLEDSAMYFCASSRGDISSYEQYFGPGTRLTVT.

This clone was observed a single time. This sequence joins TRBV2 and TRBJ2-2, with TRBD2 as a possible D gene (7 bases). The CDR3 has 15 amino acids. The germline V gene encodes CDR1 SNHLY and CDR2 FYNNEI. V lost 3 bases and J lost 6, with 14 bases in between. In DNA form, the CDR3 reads TGTGCCAGCAGTGAGACCACAGGGAGGGCCGGGGAGCTGTTTTTT. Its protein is CASSETTGRAGELFF.

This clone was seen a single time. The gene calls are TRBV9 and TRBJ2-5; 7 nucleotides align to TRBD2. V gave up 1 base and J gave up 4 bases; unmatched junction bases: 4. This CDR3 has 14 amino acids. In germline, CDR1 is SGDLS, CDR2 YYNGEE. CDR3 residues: CASSVMRERETQYF. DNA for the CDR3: TGTGCCAGCAGCGTAATGCGGGAGAGAGAGACCCAGTACTTC.

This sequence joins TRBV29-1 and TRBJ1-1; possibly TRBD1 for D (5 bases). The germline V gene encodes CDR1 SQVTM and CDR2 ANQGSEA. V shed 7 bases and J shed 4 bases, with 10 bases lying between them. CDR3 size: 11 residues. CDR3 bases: TGCAGCGGGGGGTGGGGCACTGAAGCTTTCTTT. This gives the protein CSGGWGTEAFF.

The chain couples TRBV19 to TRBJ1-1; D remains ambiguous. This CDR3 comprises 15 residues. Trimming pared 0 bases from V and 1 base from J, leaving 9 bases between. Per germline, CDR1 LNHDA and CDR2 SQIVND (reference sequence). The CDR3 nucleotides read TGTGCCAGTAGTATAGAAGCCAGATCGAACACTGAAGCTTTCTTT. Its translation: CASSIEARSNTEAFF. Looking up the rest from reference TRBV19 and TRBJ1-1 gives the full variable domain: DGGITQSPKYLFRKEGQNVTLSCEQNLNHDAMYWYRQDPGQGLRLIYYSQIVNDFQKGDIAEGYSVSREKKESFPLTVTSAQKNPTAFYLCASSIEARSNTEAFFGQGTRLTVV.

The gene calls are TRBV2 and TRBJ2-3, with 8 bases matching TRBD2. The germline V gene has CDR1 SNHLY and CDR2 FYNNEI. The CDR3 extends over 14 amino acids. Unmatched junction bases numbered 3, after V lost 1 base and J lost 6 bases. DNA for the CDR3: TGTGCCAGCAGTGAAGGGCTAGCGGGCGATACGCAGTATTTT. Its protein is CASSEGLAGDTQYF.

CDR3 nucleotide sequence: TGTGCCAGCAGCCTAGGGAGACAGGGGAATTCACCCCTCCACTTT. This codes for CASSLGRQGNSPLHF. The chain combines TRBV7-2 with TRBJ1-6, with 8 bases identical to TRBD1. Germline values: CDR1 SGHTA, CDR2 FQGNSA. The CDR3 totals 15 residues. Trimming removed 5 bases from V and 7 bases from J; junction bases left unmatched: 7.

CDR3 region: CATSRSPTGAGNTIYF. CDR3 DNA sequence: TGTGCCACCAGCAGAAGTCCGACAGGGGCAGGAAACACCATATATTTT. The chain uses TRBV15 and TRBJ1-3; TRBD1 matches at 8 bases. The V gene end was trimmed by 2 bases and the J gene end by 4 bases; junction bases not matched to a gene: 7. This CDR3 is built from 16 residues. Germline V CDR1 and CDR2: LNHNV, YYDKDF (reference sequence).

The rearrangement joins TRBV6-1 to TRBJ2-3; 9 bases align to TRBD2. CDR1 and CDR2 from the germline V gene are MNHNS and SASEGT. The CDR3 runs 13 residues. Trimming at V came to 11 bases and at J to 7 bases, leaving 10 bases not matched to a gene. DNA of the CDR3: TGTGCCTCTGCGCGGGGGGGCCAGAATACGCAGTATTTT. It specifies CASARGGQNTQYF.

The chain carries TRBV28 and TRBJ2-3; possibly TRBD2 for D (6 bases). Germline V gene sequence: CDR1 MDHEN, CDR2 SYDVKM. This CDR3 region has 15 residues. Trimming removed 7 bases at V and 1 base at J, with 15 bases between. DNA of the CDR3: TGTGCCAGCAAAGTAAGCGGGTCCGGCACAGATACGCAGTATTTT. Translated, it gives CASKVSGSGTDTQYF.

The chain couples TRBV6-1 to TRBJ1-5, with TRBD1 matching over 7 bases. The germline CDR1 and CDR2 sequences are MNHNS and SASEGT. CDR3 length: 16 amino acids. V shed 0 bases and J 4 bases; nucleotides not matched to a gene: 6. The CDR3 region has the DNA TGTGCCAGCAGTGAAGCGGGACAGTTCGGGAATCAGCCCCAGCATTTT. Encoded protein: CASSEAGQFGNQPQHF.

CDR3 protein: CASSQVGRAYEQYF. The CDR3 DNA reads as TGCGCCAGCAGCCAAGTAGGGAGGGCCTACGAGCAGTACTTC. The rearrangement joins TRBV4-1 to TRBJ2-7, with 7 bases fitting TRBD2. V shed 1 base and J 2 bases; nucleotides not matched to a gene: 2. CDR3 length equals 14 residues. CDR1 and CDR2 from the germline V gene are MGHRA and YSYEKL.

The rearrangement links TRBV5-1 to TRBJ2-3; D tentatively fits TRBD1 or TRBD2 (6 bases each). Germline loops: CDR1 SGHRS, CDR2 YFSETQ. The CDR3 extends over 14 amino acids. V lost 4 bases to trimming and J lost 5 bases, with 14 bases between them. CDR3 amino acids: CASSPGGAVDTQYF. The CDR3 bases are TGCGCCAGCAGCCCCGGGGGCGCCGTAGATACGCAGTATTTT.

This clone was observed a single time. The CDR3 DNA sequence: TGTGCCAGTAGTATAAGACAGGCTAAGAACACTGAAGCTTTCTTT. The encoded protein is CASSIRQAKNTEAFF. The chain has TRBV19 and TRBJ1-1; D might be TRBD1 (6 bases). Trimming removed 2 bases from V and 1 base from J, with 11 bases in between. This CDR3 is built from 15 residues. Germline V gives CDR1 LNHDA, CDR2 SQIVND (reference sequence). The whole variable domain, remainder taken from reference TRBV19 and TRBJ1-1, is DGGITQSPKYLFRKEGQNVTLSCEQNLNHDAMYWYRQDPGQGLRLIYYSQIVNDFQKGDIAEGYSVSREKKESFPLTVTSAQKNPTAFYLCASSIRQAKNTEAFFGQGTRLTVV.

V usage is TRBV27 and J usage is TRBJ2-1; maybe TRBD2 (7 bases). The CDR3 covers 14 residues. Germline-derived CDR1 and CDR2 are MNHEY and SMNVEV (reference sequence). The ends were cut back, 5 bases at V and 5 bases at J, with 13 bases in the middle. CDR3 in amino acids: CASSVGGPDNEQFF. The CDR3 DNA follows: TGTGCCAGCAGTGTCGGGGGGCCCGACAATGAGCAGTTCTTC.

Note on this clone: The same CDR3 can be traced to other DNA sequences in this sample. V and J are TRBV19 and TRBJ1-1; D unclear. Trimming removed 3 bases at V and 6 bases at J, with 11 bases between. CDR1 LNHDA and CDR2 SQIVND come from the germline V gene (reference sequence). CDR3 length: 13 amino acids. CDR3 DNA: TGTGCCAGTAGTATTGAGGGTCGGGCTGAAGCTTTCTTT. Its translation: CASSIEGRAEAFF. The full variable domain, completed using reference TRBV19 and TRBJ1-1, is DGGITQSPKYLFRKEGQNVTLSCEQNLNHDAMYWYRQDPGQGLRLIYYSQIVNDFQKGDIAEGYSVSREKKESFPLTVTSAQKNPTAFYLCASSIEGRAEAFFGQGTRLTVV.

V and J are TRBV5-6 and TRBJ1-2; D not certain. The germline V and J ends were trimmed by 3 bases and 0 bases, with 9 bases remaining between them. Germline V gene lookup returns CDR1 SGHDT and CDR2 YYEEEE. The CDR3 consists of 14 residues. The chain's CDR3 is CASSSRTANYGYTF. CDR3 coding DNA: TGTGCCAGCAGCTCCCGTACAGCTAACTATGGCTACACCTTC. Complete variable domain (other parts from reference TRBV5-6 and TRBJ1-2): DAGVTQSPTHLIKTRGQQVTLRCSPKSGHDTVSWYQQALGQGPQFIFQYYEEEERQRGNFPDRFSGHQFPNYSSELNVNALLLGDSALYLCASSSRTANYGYTFGSGTRLTVV.

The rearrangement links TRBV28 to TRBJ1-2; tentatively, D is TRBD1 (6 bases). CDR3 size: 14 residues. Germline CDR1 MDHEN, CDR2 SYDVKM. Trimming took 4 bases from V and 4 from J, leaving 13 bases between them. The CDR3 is CASSSTGESYGYTF. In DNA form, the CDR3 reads TGTGCCAGCAGTTCGACAGGAGAGAGCTATGGCTACACCTTC.

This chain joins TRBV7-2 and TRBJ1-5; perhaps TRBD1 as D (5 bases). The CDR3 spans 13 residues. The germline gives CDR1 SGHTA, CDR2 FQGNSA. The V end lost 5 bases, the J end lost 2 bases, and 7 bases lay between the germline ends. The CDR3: CASSQGGNQPQHF. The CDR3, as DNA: TGTGCCAGCAGCCAGGGAGGCAATCAGCCCCAGCATTTT. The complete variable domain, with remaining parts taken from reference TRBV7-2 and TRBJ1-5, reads GAGVSQSPSNKVTEKGKDVELRCDPISGHTALYWYRQSLGQGLEFLIYFQGNSAPDKSGLPSDRFSAERTGGSVSTLTIQRTQQEDSAVYLCASSQGGNQPQHFGDGTRLSIL.

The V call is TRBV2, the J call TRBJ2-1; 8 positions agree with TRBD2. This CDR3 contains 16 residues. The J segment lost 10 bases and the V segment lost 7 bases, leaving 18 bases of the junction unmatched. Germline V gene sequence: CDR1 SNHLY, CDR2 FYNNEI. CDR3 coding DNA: TGTGCCAGCACCCCCGTCGGACAGCGGGGGTTGAGAGAGCAGTTCTTC. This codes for CASTPVGQRGLREQFF.

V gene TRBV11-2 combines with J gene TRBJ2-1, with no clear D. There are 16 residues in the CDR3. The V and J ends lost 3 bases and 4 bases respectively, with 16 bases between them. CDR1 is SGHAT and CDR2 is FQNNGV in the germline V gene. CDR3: CASSFSSLGIYNEQFF. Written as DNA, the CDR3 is TGTGCCAGCAGCTTCTCAAGCTTGGGGATTTACAATGAGCAGTTCTTC.